A selection of T cell receptor beta chains follows, all from one sample in a study of blood T cell repertoires in COVID-19. Clones were sequenced by immunoSEQ multiplex PCR, and TCRdb holds only the in-frame ones, with some missing. The table records 200,000 or so clones, more than 80% of them present only once. The sample comprised PBMCs or T cells enriched from blood (not recorded which). The receptors derive from a man aged 55 to 70 who had recovered from COVID-19. The CDR3 runs from the conserved cysteine through the conserved F or W. Not all rows give a size; the values are once, few, many and, for expanded clones, a class.

abundance,v_gene,j_gene,CDR3aa
many,TRBV6-2/TRBV6-3,TRBJ2-7,CASSQYYEQYF
NA,TRBV11-3,TRBJ2-1,CASSLSRGFDEQFF
NA,TRBV25-1,TRBJ1-4,CASSPAVSNEKLFF
once,TRBV6-2/TRBV6-3,TRBJ2-7,CASSYWRETFEQYF
NA,TRBV6-5,TRBJ2-5,CASRDRGEYQETQYF
NA,TRBV3-1/TRBV3-2,TRBJ2-1,CASSQIVAGIENNEQFF
once,TRBV29-1,TRBJ1-4,CSVGGPNGNEKLFF
NA,TRBV5-1,TRBJ2-5,CASAQGAGGPETQYF
NA,TRBV19,TRBJ1-5,CASRRAGAGSNQPQHF
NA,TRBV5-1,TRBJ2-3,CASSGGGLISDTQYF
NA,TRBV5-1,TRBJ1-3,CASSPTGQITGNTIYF
NA,TRBV14,TRBJ1-1,CASSSSGGTEAFF
NA,TRBV13,TRBJ2-3,CASTKRLGQVTDTQYF
once,TRBV5-4,TRBJ1-4,CASSYHRDRGPEKLFF
NA,TRBV2,TRBJ2-6,CASTSHPSGANVLTF
NA,TRBV3-1/TRBV3-2,TRBJ1-1,CASSQQGGTEAFF
NA,TRBV11-3,TRBJ2-2,CASSLRGKSDRAGELFF
NA,TRBV7-9,TRBJ2-7,CASSSYWTPSDEQYF
NA,TRBV23-1,TRBJ1-2,CASSQEDRKGYGYTF
few,TRBV18,TRBJ2-2,CASSPGTGNTGELFF